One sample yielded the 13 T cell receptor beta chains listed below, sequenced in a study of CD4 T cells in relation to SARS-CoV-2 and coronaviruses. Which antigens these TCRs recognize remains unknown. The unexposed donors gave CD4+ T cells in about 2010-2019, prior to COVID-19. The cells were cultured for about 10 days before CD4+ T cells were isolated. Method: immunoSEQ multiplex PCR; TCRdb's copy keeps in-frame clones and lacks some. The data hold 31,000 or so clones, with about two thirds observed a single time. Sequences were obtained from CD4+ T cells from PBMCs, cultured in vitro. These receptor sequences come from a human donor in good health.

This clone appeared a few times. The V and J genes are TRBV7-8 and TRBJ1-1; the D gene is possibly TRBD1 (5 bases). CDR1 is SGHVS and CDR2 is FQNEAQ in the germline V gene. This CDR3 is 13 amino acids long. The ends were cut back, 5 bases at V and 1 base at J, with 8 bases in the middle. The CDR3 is CASSTDRNTEAFF. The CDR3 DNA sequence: TGTGCCAGCAGCACCGACAGGAACACTGAAGCTTTCTTT.

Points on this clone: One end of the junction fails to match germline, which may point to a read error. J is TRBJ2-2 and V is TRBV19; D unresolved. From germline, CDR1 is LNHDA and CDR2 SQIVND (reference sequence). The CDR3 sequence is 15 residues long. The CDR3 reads CASSIAQGNPGELFF. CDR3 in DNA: TGTGCCAGTAGTATAGCTCAAGGGAACCCCGGGGAGCTGTTTTTT.

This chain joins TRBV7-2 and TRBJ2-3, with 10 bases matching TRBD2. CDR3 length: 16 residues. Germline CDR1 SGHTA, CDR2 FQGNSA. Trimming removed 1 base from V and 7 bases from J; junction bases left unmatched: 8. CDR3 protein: CASSLEWERGGYTQYF. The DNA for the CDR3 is TGTGCCAGCAGCTTAGAATGGGAGCGGGGGGGCTATACGCAGTATTTT. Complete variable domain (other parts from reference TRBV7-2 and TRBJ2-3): GAGVSQSPSNKVTEKGKDVELRCDPISGHTALYWYRQSLGQGLEFLIYFQGNSAPDKSGLPSDRFSAERTGGSVSTLTIQRTQQEDSAVYLCASSLEWERGGYTQYFGPGTRLTVL.

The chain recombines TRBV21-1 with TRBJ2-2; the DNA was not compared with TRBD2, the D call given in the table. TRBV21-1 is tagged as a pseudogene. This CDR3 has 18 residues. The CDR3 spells CASSKKMGGKRRAGELFF. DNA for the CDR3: TGTGCCAGCAGCAAAAAGATGGGCGGGAAGAGGAGGGCCGGGGAGCTGTTTTTT.

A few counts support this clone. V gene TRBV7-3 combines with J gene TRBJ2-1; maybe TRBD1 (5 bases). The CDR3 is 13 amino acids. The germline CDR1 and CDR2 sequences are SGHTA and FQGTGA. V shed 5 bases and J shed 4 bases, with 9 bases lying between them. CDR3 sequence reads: CASSPRQYNEQFF. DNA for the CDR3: TGTGCCAGCAGCCCTAGACAGTACAATGAGCAGTTCTTC.

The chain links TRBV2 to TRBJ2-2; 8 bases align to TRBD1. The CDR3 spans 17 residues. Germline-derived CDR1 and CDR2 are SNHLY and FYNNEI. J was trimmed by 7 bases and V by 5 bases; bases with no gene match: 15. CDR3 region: CASSLRQGLSIRGELFF. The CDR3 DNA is TGTGCCAGCAGTCTGCGACAGGGGCTAAGTATCCGCGGGGAGCTGTTTTTT. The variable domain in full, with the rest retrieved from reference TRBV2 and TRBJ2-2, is EPEVTQTPSHQVTQMGQEVILRCVPISNHLYFYWYRQILGQKVEFLVSFYNNEISEKSEIFDDQFSVERPDGSNFTLKIRSTKLEDSAMYFCASSLRQGLSIRGELFFGEGSRLTVL.

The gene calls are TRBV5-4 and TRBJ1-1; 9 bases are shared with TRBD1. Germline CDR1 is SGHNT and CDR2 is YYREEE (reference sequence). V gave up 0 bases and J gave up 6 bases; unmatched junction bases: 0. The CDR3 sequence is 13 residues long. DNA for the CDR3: TGTGCCAGCAGCTTGGGACAGGGGGCTGAAGCTTTCTTT. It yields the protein CASSLGQGAEAFF.

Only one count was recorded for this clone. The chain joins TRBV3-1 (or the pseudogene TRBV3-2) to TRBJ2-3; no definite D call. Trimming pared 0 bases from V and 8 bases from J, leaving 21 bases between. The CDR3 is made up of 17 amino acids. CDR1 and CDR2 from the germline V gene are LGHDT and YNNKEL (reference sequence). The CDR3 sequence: CASSQEGSPSSRTTQYF. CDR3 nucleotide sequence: TGTGCCAGCAGCCAAGAAGGTAGCCCCTCAAGTCGTACTACGCAGTATTTT.

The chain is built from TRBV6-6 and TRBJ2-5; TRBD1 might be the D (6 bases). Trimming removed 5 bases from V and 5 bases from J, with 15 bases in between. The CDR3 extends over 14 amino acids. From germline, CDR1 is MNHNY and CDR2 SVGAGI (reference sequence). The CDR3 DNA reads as TGTGCCAGCAGTACCGGGGTGGGGGCGGAGACCCAGTACTTC. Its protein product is CASSTGVGAETQYF.

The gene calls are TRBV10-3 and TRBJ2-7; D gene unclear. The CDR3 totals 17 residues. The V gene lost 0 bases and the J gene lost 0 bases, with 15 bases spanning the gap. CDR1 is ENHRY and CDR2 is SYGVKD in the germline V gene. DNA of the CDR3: TGTGCCATCAGTGAGTCGACTCGTGGCAGCGACTCCTACGAGCAGTACTTC. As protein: CAISESTRGSDSYEQYF.

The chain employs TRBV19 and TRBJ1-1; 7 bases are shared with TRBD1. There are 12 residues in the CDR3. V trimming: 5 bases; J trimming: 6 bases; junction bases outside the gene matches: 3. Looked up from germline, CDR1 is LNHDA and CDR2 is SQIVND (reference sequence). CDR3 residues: CASSAQGSEAFF. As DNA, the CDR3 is TGTGCCAGTAGTGCACAGGGGTCTGAAGCTTTCTTT. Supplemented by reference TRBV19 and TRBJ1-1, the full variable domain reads DGGITQSPKYLFRKEGQNVTLSCEQNLNHDAMYWYRQDPGQGLRLIYYSQIVNDFQKGDIAEGYSVSREKKESFPLTVTSAQKNPTAFYLCASSAQGSEAFFGQGTRLTVV.

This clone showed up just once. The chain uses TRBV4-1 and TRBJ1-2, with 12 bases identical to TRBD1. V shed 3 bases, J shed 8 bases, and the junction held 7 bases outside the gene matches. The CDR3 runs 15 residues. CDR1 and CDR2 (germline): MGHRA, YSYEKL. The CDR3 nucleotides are TGCGCCAGCAGCCATCTATCCGGGACAGGGGGCGGCTACACCTTC. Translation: CASSHLSGTGGGYTF.

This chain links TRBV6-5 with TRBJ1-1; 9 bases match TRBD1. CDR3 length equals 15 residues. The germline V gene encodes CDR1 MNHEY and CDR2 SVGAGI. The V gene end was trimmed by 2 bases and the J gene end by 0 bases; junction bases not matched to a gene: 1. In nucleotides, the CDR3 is TGTGCCAGCAGTTACAGACAGGGGGTGAACACTGAAGCTTTCTTT. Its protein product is CASSYRQGVNTEAFF.